This TCR beta chain was recorded in a study of cytomegalovirus exposure and HLA in healthy donors. Study-level findings and limits: From TCR beta sequences, most subjects' HLA-A and HLA-B alleles were reportedly predicted accurately.

The primer mix had 60 Vbeta and 13 Jbeta primers. The assay was immunoSEQ multiplex PCR, and TCRdb's table has in-frame clones only and misses some. The sample contains 150,000 to 200,000 clones, around 81% of which appear only once. This clone was picked up one time. What it binds is not known. The specimen was PBMCs. This clonotype was obtained from a man aged 25 to 45 in good health and CMV-seronegative.

For the CDR3, the DNA is TGTGCCAGCAGTGTCTTGGGGGCGGACACCATATATTTT. Translation gives CASSVLGADTIYF. The chain employs TRBV2 and TRBJ1-3, with D possibly matching TRBD1 (6 bases). The CDR3 consists of 13 residues. The V and J ends lost 4 bases and 8 bases respectively, with 12 bases between them. From germline, CDR1 is SNHLY and CDR2 FYNNEI.